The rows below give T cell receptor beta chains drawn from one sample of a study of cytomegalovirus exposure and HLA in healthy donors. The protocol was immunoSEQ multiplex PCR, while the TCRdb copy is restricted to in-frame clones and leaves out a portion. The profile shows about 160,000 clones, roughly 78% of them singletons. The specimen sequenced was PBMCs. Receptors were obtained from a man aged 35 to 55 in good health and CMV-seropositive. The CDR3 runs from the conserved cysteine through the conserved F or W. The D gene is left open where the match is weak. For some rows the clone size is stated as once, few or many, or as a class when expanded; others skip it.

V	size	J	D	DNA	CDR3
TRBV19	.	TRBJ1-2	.	TGTGCCAGTAGTAGGGCAGGTTACGGTGATGTTGGCTACACCTTC	CASSRAGYGDVGYTF
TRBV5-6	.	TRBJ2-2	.	TGTGCCAGCAGCTTTAAAGTCACCGGGGAGCTGCTTTTT	CASSFKVTGELLF
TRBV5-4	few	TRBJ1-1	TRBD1	TGTGCCAGCCAGACAGGGGGCAGTTACACTGAAGCTTTCTTT	CASQTGGSYTEAFF
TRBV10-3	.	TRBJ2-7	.	TGTGCCATCGGGGGGGGCAGTACCTACGAGCAGTACTTC	CAIGGGSTYEQYF
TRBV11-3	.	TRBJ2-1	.	TGTGCCAGCAGCGGAGTGGGGGGAGTGGGTGAGCAGTTCTTC	CASSGVGGVGEQFF
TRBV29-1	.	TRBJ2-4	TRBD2	TGCAGCATCCTGGGACTAGCGGAAAACATTCAGTACTTC	CSILGLAENIQYF
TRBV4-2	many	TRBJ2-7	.	TGTGCCAGCAGCCAAGATCTTTCCGGCGTTTGGAGCAGGGTTCCCTACGAGCAGTACTTC	CASSQDLSGVWSRVPYEQYF
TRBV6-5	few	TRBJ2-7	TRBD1	TGTGCCAGCAGAAAGGACAACAGGGGGGAGCAGTACTTC	CASRKDNRGEQYF
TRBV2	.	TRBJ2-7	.	TGTGCCAGCTCCCCCGAGTACGAGCAGTACTTC	CASSPEYEQYF
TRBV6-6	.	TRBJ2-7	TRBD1	TGTGCCAGCAGACCTCCCATAGGGACAGGGGCCTACGAGCAGTACTTC	CASRPPIGTGAYEQYF